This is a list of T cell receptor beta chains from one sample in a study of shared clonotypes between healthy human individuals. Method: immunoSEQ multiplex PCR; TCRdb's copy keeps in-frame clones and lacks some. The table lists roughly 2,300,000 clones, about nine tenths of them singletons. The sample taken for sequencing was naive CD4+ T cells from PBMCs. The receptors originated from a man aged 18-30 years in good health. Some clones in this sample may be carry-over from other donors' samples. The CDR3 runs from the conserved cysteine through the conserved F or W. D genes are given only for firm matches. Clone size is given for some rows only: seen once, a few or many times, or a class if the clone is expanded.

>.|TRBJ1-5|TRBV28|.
TGTGCCAGCAGTTTATCGGGTCAGAGTTTCAATCAGCCCCAGCATTTT
CASSLSGQSFNQPQHF
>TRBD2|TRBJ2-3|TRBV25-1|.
TGTGCCAGCACGGCGGGAGTAATGGGTACGCAGTATTTT
CASTAGVMGTQYF
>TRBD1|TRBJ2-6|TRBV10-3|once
TGTGCCATCAGTCAGGGACAGTTCCTGAGAGGGGCCAACGTCCTGACTTTC
CAISQGQFLRGANVLTF
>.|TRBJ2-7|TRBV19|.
TGTGCCAGTAGTATTTCCCTGCTGACTAAATACGAGCAGTACTTC
CASSISLLTKYEQYF
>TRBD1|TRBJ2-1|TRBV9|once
TGTGCCAGCAGCGCCTACTGGAGACAGGGTCTGAACAATGAGCAGTTCTTC
CASSAYWRQGLNNEQFF
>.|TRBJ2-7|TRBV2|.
TGTGCCAGCAGTGATGTCTACGAGCAGTACTTC
CASSDVYEQYF
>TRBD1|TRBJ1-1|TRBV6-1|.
TGTGCCAGCAGATACAGGGGTTTGGACACTGAAGCTTTCTTT
CASRYRGLDTEAFF
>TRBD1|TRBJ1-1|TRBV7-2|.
TGTGCCAGCAGCCGTACAGGGGACACTGAAGCTTTCTTT
CASSRTGDTEAFF
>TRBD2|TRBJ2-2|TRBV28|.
TGTGCCAGCAGTTTAGCGGGAGAAGGCACCGGGGAGCTGTTTTTT
CASSLAGEGTGELFF
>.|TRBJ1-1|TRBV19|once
TGTGCCAGTATAACTACCAGGTCTGGTAACGAAGCTTTCTTT
CASITTRSGNEAFF
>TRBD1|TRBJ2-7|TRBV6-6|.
TGTGCCAGCAGTTACGGACAGGGCTCCTACGAGCAGTACTTC
CASSYGQGSYEQYF
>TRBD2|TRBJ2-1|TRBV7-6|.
TGTGCCAGCAGCGGTGGACTAGCTGGGTACAATGAGCAGTTCTTC
CASSGGLAGYNEQFF
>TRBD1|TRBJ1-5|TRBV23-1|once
TGCGCCAGCGGACAGGACAAAAATCAGCCCCAGCATTTT
CASGQDKNQPQHF
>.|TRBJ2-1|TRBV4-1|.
TGCGCCAGCAGCCAAGCACAGAGCTCCTACAATGAGCAGTTCTTC
CASSQAQSSYNEQFF
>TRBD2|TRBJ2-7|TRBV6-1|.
TGTGCCAGCACCCTAGCGGGAGGTTCCTCCTACGAGCAGTACTTC
CASTLAGGSSYEQYF
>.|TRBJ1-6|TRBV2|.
TGTGCCAGCGGGGGCAGGGTGGTCCCCTATAATTCACCCCTCCACTTT
CASGGRVVPYNSPLHF
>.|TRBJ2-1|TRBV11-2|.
TGTGCCAGCAGCTTGGTGGCACATGAGCAGTTCTTC
CASSLVAHEQFF
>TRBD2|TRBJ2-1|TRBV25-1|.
TGTGCCAGCACCCCAGAGTGGACTAGCGGGACCGCGGAGCAGTTCTTC
CASTPEWTSGTAEQFF
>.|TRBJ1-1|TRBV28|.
TGTGCCAGCAGTTTATCCCGCGGCTGGGGCGAAGCTTTCTTT
CASSLSRGWGEAFF
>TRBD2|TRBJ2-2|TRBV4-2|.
TGTGCCAGCAGCCAAGATATTCTAGCGGGCGACACCGGGGAGCTGTTTTTT
CASSQDILAGDTGELFF
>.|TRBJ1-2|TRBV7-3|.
TGTGCCAGCAGCTTCCGGAGGTCCAGAGGGGAGGATGACTATGGCTACACCTTC
CASSFRRSRGEDDYGYTF
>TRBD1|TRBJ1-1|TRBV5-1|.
TGCGCCAGCAGCCCCCCCGGCAGGGGGACTGAAGCTTTCTTT
CASSPPGRGTEAFF
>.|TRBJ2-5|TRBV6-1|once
TGTGCCAGCAGTGAAGTAAGGGGAGAGACCCAGTACTTC
CASSEVRGETQYF
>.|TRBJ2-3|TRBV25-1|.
TGTGCCAGCAGTGAATACCTTACAGATACGCAGTATTTT
CASSEYLTDTQYF
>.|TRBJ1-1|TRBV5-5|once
TGTGCCAGCAGCTTGGTCAGTCTCGGGACTGAAGCTTTCTTT
CASSLVSLGTEAFF
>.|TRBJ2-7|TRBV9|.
TGTGCCAGCAGCGTTCGGCCGTCACGCTCCTACGAGCAGTACTTC
CASSVRPSRSYEQYF
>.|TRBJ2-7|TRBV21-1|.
TGTGCCAGCAACTTAGCGGGGGCAACCTACGAGCAGTACTTC
CASNLAGATYEQYF
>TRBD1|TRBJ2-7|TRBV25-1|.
TGTGCCAGCAGTGCCCCAGGACAGGGCTTCGGCGAGCAGTACTTC
CASSAPGQGFGEQYF
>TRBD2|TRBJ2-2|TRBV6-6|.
TGTGCCAGCAGGACCGGACTAGCCGAGAACACCGGGGAGCTGTTTTTT
CASRTGLAENTGELFF
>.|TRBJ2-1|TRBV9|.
TGTGCCAGCAGCAGTACCACGCCAATTGAGCAGTTCTTC
CASSSTTPIEQFF
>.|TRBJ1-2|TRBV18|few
TGTGCCAGCTCACCACAGCATGGTCCTGATGGCTACACCTTC
CASSPQHGPDGYTF
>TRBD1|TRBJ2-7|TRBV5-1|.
TGCGCCAGCAGCACCACAGGGGGCCGCGAGCAGTACTTC
CASSTTGGREQYF
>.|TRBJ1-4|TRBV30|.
TGTGCCTGGACGCAGGGGTCGGGGGAACTGTTTTTT
CAWTQGSGELFF
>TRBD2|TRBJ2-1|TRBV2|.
TGTGCCAGCGCGGGGGATTTTCTAGCGGGAGACGTCAATGAGCAGTTCTTC
CASAGDFLAGDVNEQFF
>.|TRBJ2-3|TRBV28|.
TGTGCCAGCAGTTTAGCGGGGCCCGAGACAGGAACTTTTACGCAGTATTTT
CASSLAGPETGTFTQYF
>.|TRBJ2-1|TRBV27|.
TGTGCCAGCAGTTTATTCCGGAGCAATGAGCAGTTCTTC
CASSLFRSNEQFF
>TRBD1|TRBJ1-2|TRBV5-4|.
TGTGCCAGCAGCTTGGCCGGGGGACAGGCTAACTATGGCTACACCTTC
CASSLAGGQANYGYTF
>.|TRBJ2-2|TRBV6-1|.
TGTGCCAGCAGTGAAGTGATCACCGGGGAGCTGTTTTTT
CASSEVITGELFF
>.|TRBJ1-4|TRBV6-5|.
TGTGCCAGCAGTTACGGTGGGGGCTTTAATGAAAAACTGTTTTTT
CASSYGGGFNEKLFF
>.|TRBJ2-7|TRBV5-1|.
TGCGCCAGCAGCGCGACCGGGACGCTTAGGTGGGACGAGCAGTACTTC
CASSATGTLRWDEQYF
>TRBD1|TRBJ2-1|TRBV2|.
TGTGCCAGCAGGCCGACAGGGGTTGAGCAGTTCTTC
CASRPTGVEQFF
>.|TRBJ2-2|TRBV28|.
TGTGCCAGCAGTTTATACCAGACACTCGGAGGGAAGAACACCGGGGAGCTGTTTTTT
CASSLYQTLGGKNTGELFF
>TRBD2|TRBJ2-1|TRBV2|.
TGTGCCAGCAGTCTACTAGCGGGAGGGCCACTTGAGCAGTTCTTC
CASSLLAGGPLEQFF
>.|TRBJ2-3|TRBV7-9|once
TGTGCCAGCAGCTTAATTGTGGGTCACACAGATACGCAGTATTTT
CASSLIVGHTDTQYF
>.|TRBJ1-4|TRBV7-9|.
TGTGCCAGCAGACTCAGGGACATACTGTTTTTT
CASRLRDILFF
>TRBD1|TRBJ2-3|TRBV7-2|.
TGTGCCAGCAGCTCTACCGGGACAGGGCTGTCGGATACGCAGTATTTT
CASSSTGTGLSDTQYF
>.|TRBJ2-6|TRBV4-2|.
TGTGCCAGCAGTCAGACCAAACCCGGGACTGGGGCCAACGTCCTGACTTTC
CASSQTKPGTGANVLTF
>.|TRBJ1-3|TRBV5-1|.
TGCGCCAGCAGCCCCAGGGACAACTCTGGAAACACCATATATTTT
CASSPRDNSGNTIYF
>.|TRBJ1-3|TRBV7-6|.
TGTGCCAGCGGGCGGTCTGGAAACACCATATATTTT
CASGRSGNTIYF
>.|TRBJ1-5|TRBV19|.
TGTGCCACAGCTTACGATAGCAATCAGCCCCAGCATTTT
CATAYDSNQPQHF
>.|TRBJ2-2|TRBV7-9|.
TGTGCCAGCAGCTTAGTAAGGGTAGCGCCCGGGGAGCTGTTTTTT
CASSLVRVAPGELFF
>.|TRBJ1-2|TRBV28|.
TGTGCCAGCTATCTTAGCAGGGGTATTCGTTATGGCTACACCTTC
CASYLSRGIRYGYTF
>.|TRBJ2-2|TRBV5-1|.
TGCGCCAGCAGCTTGAAGCAGAGCACCGGGGAGCTGTTTTTT
CASSLKQSTGELFF
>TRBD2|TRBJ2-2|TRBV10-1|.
TGCGCCAGCAGTGAGCCGGGACTACCCGGGGAGCTGTTTTTT
CASSEPGLPGELFF
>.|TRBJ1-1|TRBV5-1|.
TGCGCCAGTAACCTTTTGGACTCAGCCAACACTGAAGCTTTCTTT
CASNLLDSANTEAFF
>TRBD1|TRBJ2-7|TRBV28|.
TGTGCCAGCAGTCCTGGACAGGGGACAAATTCTCTACGGGAGCAGTACTTC
CASSPGQGTNSLREQYF